This T cell receptor (beta chain) was retrieved from a study of vaccination and CD4 T cells after COVID-19. Study findings and constraints: A nonsignificant rise from about 20 to 38 was seen in the median number of SARS-CoV-2-reactive clonotypes.

Time point noted: late sampling 161 to 241 days after vaccination in a few convalescent patients. Treatment specified: approximately 11-day PBMC culture with coronavirus spike peptide pools or control peptides (ViraFEST assay). Under the ViraFEST approach, antigen-specific T cells were expanded with peptide pools and TCRs subsequently sequenced. The table lists this clonotype with a few counts. The antigen is unknown. The V end was cut by 1 base, the J end by 4 bases, with 9 bases between. Germline CDR1 is DFQATT and CDR2 is SNEGSKA (reference sequence). The length of the CDR3 is 13 residues. Oncomine TCR Beta short-read sequencing was applied to DNA from cultured CD4+ T cells. TCRdb re-called the PCR reads through MiXCR, storing one row per CDR3 protein. Of approximately 22,000 distinct CDR3 sequences listed, around 42% were seen once; the top ten hold 9.9%.

The clonotype was recovered from a human donor who had recovered from COVID-19. This sample comprised CD4+ T cells from blood, cultured in vitro, obtained about 7 months after SARS-CoV-2 vaccination. The genes are TRBV20-1 and TRBJ2-3; D gene ambiguous. CDR3 region: CSARGGSADTQYF. CDR3 coding DNA: TGCAGTGCTAGAGGCGGTAGTGCAGATACGCAGTATTTT.